This T cell receptor (beta chain) emerged from a study of T cell clones after liver transplantation. Unmatched junction bases numbered 3, after V lost 2 bases and J lost 2 bases. Germline CDR1 is KGHSH and CDR2 is LQKENI. CDR3 length: 16 amino acids. Data came from immunoSEQ multiplex PCR; TCRdb stores just in-frame clones and leaves some out. The profile shows about 58,000 clones, 70% to 80% of them singletons. J is TRBJ2-3 and V is TRBV18; 11 positions match TRBD2. The sample was CD4+ T cells from blood, taken at the roughly 16-month timepoint. The TCR sequence derives from a human patient who received a liver transplant. Part of the T cells may come from the graft donor. The CDR3 region has the DNA TGTGCCAGCTCACCAGGACTAGCGGGCAACACAGATACGCAGTATTTT. Translating gives CASSPGLAGNTDTQYF.